This T cell receptor (beta chain) is drawn from a study of T cell responses to AZD1222 COVID-19 vaccine. Method: immunoSEQ multiplex PCR; TCRdb's copy keeps in-frame clones and lacks some. The sample records a few hundred thousand clones, approximately 93% being singletons. Per germline, CDR1 KGHSH and CDR2 LQKENI. This CDR3 has 15 amino acids. With 0 bases removed from V and 7 bases from J, the gap between germline ends came to 13 bases. J is TRBJ1-3 and V is TRBV18, with no clear D. The sample here was peripheral blood, taken on day 0 of AZD1222 vaccination. The sequence derives from an adult in good health. The CDR3 is CASSPPAGALNTIYF. DNA for the CDR3: TGTGCCAGCTCACCACCGGCGGGCGCCTTGAACACCATATATTTT.